The subject of this entry is one T cell receptor (beta chain). The antigen it recognizes is unknown. Base qualities were left out, and no much larger clone turns up one base away. The CDR3, cysteine through phenylalanine, is 14 amino acids long. Kept here is only the CDR3 DNA, which spans 42 bases and is read in frame from base 1. The germline V gene (reference sequence) gives CDR1 as GTSNPN and CDR2 as SVGIG. The trim is 0 bases for V and 2 bases for J, with a gap of 11 bases between the germline ends. The library was generated by the immunoSEQ multiplex PCR assay. For the multiplex PCR, a mixture combining 60 forward primers for TCR Vbeta segments and 13 reverse primers for TCR Jbeta segments was used. The CDR3 region of rearranged TCR beta genes was amplified from genomic DNA by a multiplex PCR assay. The Illumina HiSeq System was used to sequence the amplified TCR beta libraries as 87-base-pair reads. Processing in the source paper ran as follows. A later analysis counted about 80 million unique TCR beta chains across the 600 to 850 repertoires, and some 11 million of these chains were shared by at least two donors. Raw reads were error-corrected and collapsed into unique sequences with a nearest-neighbor algorithm that merged closely related sequences to remove PCR and sequencing errors. V, D and J gene segments were assigned by aligning CDR3 sequences to IMGT reference sequences. For a sequence to be retained, a match of at least six nucleotides was required to both a V gene segment and a J gene segment. Rearrangements were called productive when the CDR3 lacked stop codons and stayed in frame with V and J; all others were non-productive. Following IMGT convention, CDR3 was defined as the stretch from the second conserved V-encoded cysteine up to the conserved J-encoded phenylalanine. The earlier analysis of approximately 500 of the donors excluded sequences that lacked an unambiguous match to a single V gene segment. In an earlier analysis of around 590 of the donors, a V segment was called functional when productive rearrangements were above 56.7%, and segregating when the standard deviation between donors exceeded 5%. A statistical classification framework was built for diagnosing cytomegalovirus status from the catalog of TCR beta chain sequences. A later analysis assigned V and J genes by comparing TCR nucleotide sequences with IMGT/GENE-DB human TR gene sequences. A later analysis assigned CDR3 sequences and most-parsimonious VDJ recombination scenarios with the TCRdist pipeline. In a later analysis, every TCR beta chain was defined by the combination of its CDR3 amino acid sequence and its V-gene family, and reads without a unique V-gene family were dropped. In a later analysis, 450 to 600 highly shared, low-generation-probability nucleotide sequences were removed to address suspected cross-contamination and a sequencing artifact. In a later analysis, a clonal expansion index was calculated for each public chain from normalized within-repertoire ranks of inferred template counts. Generation probabilities in a later analysis came from a VDJ recombination model fitted to out-of-frame rearrangements, and those results were checked against IGoR. Hypergeometric tests were used in a later analysis to score TCR-TCR, TCR-HLA and TCR-CMV co-occurrence, with a repertoire-size bias correction applied to the TCR pairs. To estimate false discovery rates, a later analysis permuted the HLA or CMV assignments 20 times. In a later analysis, co-occurring TCRs were grouped with DBSCAN, and TCRdist sequence similarity was added when clustering was performed within HLA-allele-positive subsets. Repertoires with fewer than 30,000 or more than 120,000 public chains were left out of co-occurrence clustering, as were five repertoires with anomalous nucleotide sharing. TCRdb mirrors the immuneACCESS table, restricted to in-frame sequences. Some clones are absent from its copies; in checked studies, under half trace to an unresolved V gene, and the reason for the others is unknown. The D gene and trimming were derived from the DNA, and the V and J assignments and clone size from that table. The sample contains approximately 110,000 clones, approximately 72% of them found a single time. Jointly, the top ten make up 1.3% of the sample.

The sample comes from a study of cytomegalovirus exposure and HLA in healthy donors (dated by TCRdb to the late 2010s). A note on the overall study: According to an earlier analysis of several hundred of the donors, some 180 million T cells yielded roughly 110 million unique TCR beta sequences and about 300 Gb of sequence data. In a later analysis, previously published TCR beta repertoires from 670 or so donors were re-analyzed and high-resolution HLA genotyping was added so that TCR occurrence patterns could be studied. High-throughput TCR immunosequencing, statistical association of individual TCRs with disease status, and machine learning were combined to predict cytomegalovirus infection status. Typing coverage differed by locus: A, B, C, DRB1 and DQB1 were typed in roughly 620-630 donors, DQA1 in around 500, DPA1 in around 580, and DPB1 in just under 480. The later analysis used no new phenotypic data to find candidate immune exposures, relying instead on TCR beta sequences and their occurrence across donors. Besides the first cohort of roughly 660 subjects, a separate validation cohort made up of 120 different subjects was used. In a later genetic analysis, genome-wide SNP genotypes for about three fifths of the 666 donors were used, and that subset was treated as a discovery cohort. Among several hundred genotyped donors of the cohort, an average of around 250,000 unique TCR beta nucleotide sequences was sequenced per donor, of which about 20% were non-productive. An earlier analysis of around 580 of the donors used high-throughput TCR beta sequencing to judge whether each TCR beta V gene segment behaved as functional or pseudogenic. The study profiled the T cell repertoires of hundreds of subjects by immunosequencing and related them to cytomegalovirus serostatus. The study aimed to test whether cataloging public T cell receptors could reveal signatures of past pathogen exposure. Donor age, sex, ethnicity and CMV serostatus were collected together with the repertoire data. Roughly 5 DR-DQ haplotypes were handled as single units for association and clustering, since linkage in the cohort was strong. Among the roughly 400 genotyped donors, around 79% belonged to the genetic ancestry cluster associated with self-reported Caucasian donors. About 300 gigabases of sequencing data and tens of millions of unique TCR sequences were included in an early release covering about 620 HLA-typed donors. Every repertoire in the discovery cohort had been generated on one and the same sequencing platform. Class I and class II HLA loci were covered by the typing at four-digit resolution.

Study-wide conclusions, independent of this receptor: Correlated functional status among segregating V segments might reflect linkage disequilibrium, but an unknown experimental factor could not be ruled out. An association between a missense DCLRE1C variant and V-gene and J-gene trimming of TCR beta chains was found in a later genetic analysis and replicated in an independent cohort. Cytomegalovirus status was reported to be diagnosed by the classifier with high specificity and sensitivity in both the original and validation cohorts. CMV serostatus was the only immune exposure information available for the cohort. The cohort was sequenced for TCR beta chains only, and without alpha or paired-chain data the features that could be detected were limited. Because some donors lacked HLA typing at each locus, the association tests relied only on the typed subset. Because counts were too low, some 16 rarely observed V segments, including chromosome 9 orphons, were excluded from the earlier analysis of 587 of the donors. According to a later analysis, parvovirus B19, influenza, CMV and Epstein-Barr virus appeared linked to several top co-occurrence clusters. According to the authors, the approach could potentially be generalized to other disease states and immunological phenotypes. In a later analysis, TCR association rates were found to vary across HLA loci, with the most associated TCRs seen for DRB1 alleles and the fewest for HLA-C alleles. In a later analysis, most CMV-associated TCR beta chains were found to appear HLA-restricted, with HLA associations seemingly driven largely by CMV exposure. Most TCR sequences were seen in very few donors, while some public TCRs were found in many individuals. A later analysis found that HLA-associated TCR beta chains were more clonally expanded and had lower generation probabilities than equally common non-associated chains. In vitro tests confirmed that a few of the cytomegalovirus-associated TCR beta chains recognize cytomegalovirus antigens. The sequencing pipeline was judged likely to have produced a cluster of highly shared sequence variants as a technical artifact. A further reported finding was that TCR beta sequences accurately predicted the HLA-A and HLA-B alleles for most subjects in the first cohort. Strong co-occurrence of HLA alleles, especially DR and DQ, made assigning TCR associations to individual alleles difficult. Because the 87-base-pair reads could not distinguish some IMGT-functional V segments, including TRBV6-2 and TRBV6-3, those segments were excluded. The study listed around 160 TCR beta chains as associated with cytomegalovirus. At a false discovery rate of 0.05, a later analysis linked fewer than 20,000 TCR beta sequences to specific HLA alleles. Compared with the 666-donor mean, donors in an Asian-associated ancestry cluster had fewer N-insertions in productive TCRs, according to a later genetic analysis. Presence/absence analyses assumed roughly uniform sequencing depth across donors, an assumption that may not hold. Broadly in line with IMGT annotations, most TCR beta V segments showed up in productive rearrangements about 87% or about 30% of the time in an earlier analysis of under 700 of the donors.

In total, fewer than 750 healthy bone marrow donors made up the cohort. At the time of sampling, all cohort members were nominally healthy, though unrecorded immune exposures were likely present. The donor was CMV seronegative and belonged to the group of around 400 seronegative cohort members. Every donor gave a peripheral blood sample, and the peripheral blood mononuclear cells from that sample were used for TCR beta sequencing. Genomic DNA extraction from the blood cell samples was performed with the Qiagen DNeasy Blood Extraction Kit. The rearranged segments are TRBV30 and TRBJ2-7; TRBD2 could be the D gene, as 5 bases match. This clonotype was sampled from a man under 40 in good health and CMV-seronegative. Sequenced material: PBMCs. The CDR3 protein is CAWSVRGSPYEQYF. The base sequence is TGTGCCTGGAGTGTACGTGGGAGTCCCTACGAGCAGTACTTC.